This T cell receptor beta chain was retrieved from a study of T cell responses to AZD1222 COVID-19 vaccine. Assay used: immunoSEQ multiplex PCR; TCRdb lists only in-frame clones, some missing. This table has 150,000 or so clones, around 90% appearing once. The source was peripheral blood, collected on day 0 of AZD1222 vaccination. The sequence derives from an adult in good health.

The CDR3 DNA follows: TGTGCCAGCAGCAAGGGGACAGCGAACACTGAAGCTTTCTTT. Protein: CASSKGTANTEAFF. The chain uses TRBV7-2 and TRBJ1-1; TRBD1 matches at 7 bases. This CDR3 comprises 14 residues. CDR1 and CDR2 from the germline V gene are SGHTA and FQGNSA. Trimming cost V 5 bases and J 1 base; bases outside gene matches: 4.